This TCR beta chain was identified in a study of cytomegalovirus exposure and HLA in healthy donors. The CDR3 sequence is 13 residues long. Deletions cut 4 bases from V and 5 bases from J, with 11 bases between. Per the germline V gene, CDR1 is SGHTA and CDR2 is FQGNSA. Use of 60 Vbeta and 13 Jbeta primers characterized the PCR. The repertoire was sequenced with immunoSEQ multiplex PCR; TCRdb's copy has only in-frame clones and lacks some. The sample lists under 250,000 clones, 85% occurring once. This chain uses TRBV7-2 with TRBJ1-1; tentative D call: TRBD1 (5 bases). The TCR originated in a woman aged 50 to 65 in good health and CMV-seronegative. Specimen: PBMCs. The CDR3 nucleotides read TGTGCCAGCAGCTCCCAGGGATGGACTGAAGCTTTCTTT. Translated, it gives CASSSQGWTEAFF. The full variable domain, rest sourced from reference TRBV7-2 and TRBJ1-1, is GAGVSQSPSNKVTEKGKDVELRCDPISGHTALYWYRQSLGQGLEFLIYFQGNSAPDKSGLPSDRFSAERTGGSVSTLTIQRTQQEDSAVYLCASSSQGWTEAFFGQGTRLTVV.